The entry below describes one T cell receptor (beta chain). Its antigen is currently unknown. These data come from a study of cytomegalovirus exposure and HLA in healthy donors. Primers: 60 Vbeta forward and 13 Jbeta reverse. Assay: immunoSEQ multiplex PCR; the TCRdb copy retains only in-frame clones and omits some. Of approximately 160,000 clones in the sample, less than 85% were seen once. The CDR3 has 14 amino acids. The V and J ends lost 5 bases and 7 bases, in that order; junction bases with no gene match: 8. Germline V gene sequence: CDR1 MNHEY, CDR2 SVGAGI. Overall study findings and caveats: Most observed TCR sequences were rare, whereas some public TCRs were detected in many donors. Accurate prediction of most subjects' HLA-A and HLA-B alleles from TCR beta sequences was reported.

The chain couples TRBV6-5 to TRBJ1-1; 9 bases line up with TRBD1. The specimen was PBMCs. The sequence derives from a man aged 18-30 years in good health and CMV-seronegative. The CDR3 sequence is CASSPDRGIVEAFF. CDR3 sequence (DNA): TGTGCCAGCAGTCCCGACAGGGGGATAGTTGAAGCTTTCTTT.